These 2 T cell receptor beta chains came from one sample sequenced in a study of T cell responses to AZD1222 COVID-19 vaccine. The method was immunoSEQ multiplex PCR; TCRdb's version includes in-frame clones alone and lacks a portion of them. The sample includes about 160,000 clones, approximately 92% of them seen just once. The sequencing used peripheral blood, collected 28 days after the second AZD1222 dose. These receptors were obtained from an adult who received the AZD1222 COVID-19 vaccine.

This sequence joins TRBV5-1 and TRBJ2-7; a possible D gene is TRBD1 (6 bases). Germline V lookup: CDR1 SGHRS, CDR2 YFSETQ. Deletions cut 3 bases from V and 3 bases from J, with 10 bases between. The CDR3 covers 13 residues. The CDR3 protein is CASSYRERYEQYF. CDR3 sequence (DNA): TGCGCCAGCAGCTACAGGGAACGCTACGAGCAGTACTTC.

In DNA, the CDR3 is TGTGCCAGCAGCGCAAGTGCGTCCACAGATACGCAGTATTTT. This codes for CASSASASTDTQYF. The V call is TRBV7-9, the J call TRBJ2-3; D unresolved. V was pared by 5 bases and J by 2 bases, with 11 bases between. The germline gives CDR1 SEHNR, CDR2 FQNEAQ (reference sequence). CDR3 length: 14 residues.